The T cell receptor (beta chain) under discussion was sequenced for a study of T cells after yellow fever vaccination. Study-level findings and limits: FACS-sorted repertoires might harbor abundant contaminating clonotypes from the bulk population.

This clonotype came up many times. Its antigen remains unidentified. The CDR3 totals 11 residues. Per germline, CDR1 DFQATT and CDR2 SNEGSKA (reference sequence). Trimming removed 3 bases from V and 5 bases from J, with 7 bases in between. TCRdb processed the 5' RACE reads anew with MiXCR; each CDR3 protein has one entry. The sample consists of some 130,000 distinct CDR3 sequences, roughly 6.7% of them appearing once. The sample was CD4+ T cells sorted from PBMCs, taken 10 days after the yellow fever booster vaccination. The J gene is TRBJ1-1, the V gene TRBV20-1; D is unclear. This receptor was obtained from a man aged 25-40 years who received the YFV17D yellow fever vaccine. The CDR3 DNA reads TGCAGTGCTAGCCGGGAAACTGAAGCTTTCTTT. Encoded protein: CSASRETEAFF.